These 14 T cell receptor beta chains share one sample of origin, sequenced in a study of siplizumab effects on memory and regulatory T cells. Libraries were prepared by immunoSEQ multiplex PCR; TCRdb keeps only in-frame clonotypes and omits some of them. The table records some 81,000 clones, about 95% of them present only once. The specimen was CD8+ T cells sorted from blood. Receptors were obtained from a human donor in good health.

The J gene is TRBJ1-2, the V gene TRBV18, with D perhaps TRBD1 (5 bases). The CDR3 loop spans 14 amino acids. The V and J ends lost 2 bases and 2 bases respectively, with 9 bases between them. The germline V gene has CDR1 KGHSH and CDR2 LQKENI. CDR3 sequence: CASSPTGPNYGYTF. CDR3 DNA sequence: TGTGCCAGCTCACCAACGGGACCGAACTATGGCTACACCTTC.

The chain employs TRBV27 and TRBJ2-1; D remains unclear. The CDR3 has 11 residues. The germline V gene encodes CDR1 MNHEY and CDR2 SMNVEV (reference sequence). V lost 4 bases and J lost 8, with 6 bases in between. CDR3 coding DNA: TGTGCCAGCAGTTACCGCGATGAGCAGTTCTTC. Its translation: CASSYRDEQFF.

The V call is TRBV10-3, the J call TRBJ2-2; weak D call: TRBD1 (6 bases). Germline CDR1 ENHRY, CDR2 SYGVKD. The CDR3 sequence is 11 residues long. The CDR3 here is CGKGVTGELFF. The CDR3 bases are TGTGGAAAGGGGGTCACCGGGGAGCTGTTTTTT.

This CDR3 is CASSVAGTGFEVAFF. The CDR3 DNA sequence: TGTGCCAGCAGCGTAGCCGGGACAGGTTTCGAAGTTGCTTTCTTT. The chain employs TRBV9 and TRBJ1-1; 8 bases line up with TRBD1. V lost 0 bases, J lost 11 bases, and 12 bases stayed unmatched. The germline V gene encodes CDR1 SGDLS and CDR2 YYNGEE. This CDR3 is built from 15 residues.

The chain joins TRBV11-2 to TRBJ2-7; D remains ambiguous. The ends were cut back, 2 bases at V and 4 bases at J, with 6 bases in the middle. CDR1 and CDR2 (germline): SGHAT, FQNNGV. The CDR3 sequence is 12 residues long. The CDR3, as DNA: TGTGCCAGCAGCTTAAGTTTTTACGAGCAGTACTTC. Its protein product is CASSLSFYEQYF.

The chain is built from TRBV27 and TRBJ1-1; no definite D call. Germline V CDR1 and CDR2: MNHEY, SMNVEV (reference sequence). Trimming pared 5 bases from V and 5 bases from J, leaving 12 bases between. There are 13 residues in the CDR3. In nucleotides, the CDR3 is TGTGCCAGCAGTCCCGACCTAGGGACTGAAGCTTTCTTT. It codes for CASSPDLGTEAFF.

The CDR3 sequence is CASNLAGDAETQYF. In DNA, the CDR3 is TGTGCCAGCAATCTAGCGGGAGACGCGGAGACCCAGTACTTC. V is TRBV7-9 and J is TRBJ2-5; TRBD2 aligns across 10 bases. J was trimmed by 5 bases and V by 7 bases; bases with no gene match: 7. Germline V CDR1 and CDR2: SEHNR, FQNEAQ (reference sequence). This CDR3 has 14 residues. Together with reference TRBV7-9 and TRBJ2-5, the CDR3 gives the full variable domain: DTGVSQNPRHKITKRGQNVTFRCDPISEHNRLYWYRQTLGQGPEFLTYFQNEAQLEKSRLLSDRFSAERPKGSFSTLEIQRTEQGDSAMYLCASNLAGDAETQYFGPGTRLLVL.

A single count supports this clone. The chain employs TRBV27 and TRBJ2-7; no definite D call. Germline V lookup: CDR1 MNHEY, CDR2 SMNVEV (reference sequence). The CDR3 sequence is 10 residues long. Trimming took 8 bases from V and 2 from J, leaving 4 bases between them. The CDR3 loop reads CASGAYEQYF. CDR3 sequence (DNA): TGTGCCAGCGGGGCCTACGAGCAGTACTTC.

CDR3 sequence reads: CASSEKLGRQGGYTF. CDR3 DNA: TGTGCCAGCAGTGAAAAACTGGGCAGGCAGGGCGGCTACACCTTC. The rearrangement joins TRBV25-1 to TRBJ1-2; weak D call: TRBD1 (5 bases). The germline CDR1 and CDR2 sequences are MGHDK and SYGVNS. The V gene lost 2 bases and the J gene lost 8 bases, with 18 bases spanning the gap. CDR3 length: 15 amino acids.

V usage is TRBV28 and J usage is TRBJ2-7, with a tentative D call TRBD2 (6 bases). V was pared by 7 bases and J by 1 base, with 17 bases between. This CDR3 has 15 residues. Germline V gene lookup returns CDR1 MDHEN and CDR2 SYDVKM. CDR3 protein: CASTQDLARSYEQYF. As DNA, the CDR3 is TGTGCCAGCACCCAGGACCTAGCGCGATCCTACGAGCAGTACTTC.

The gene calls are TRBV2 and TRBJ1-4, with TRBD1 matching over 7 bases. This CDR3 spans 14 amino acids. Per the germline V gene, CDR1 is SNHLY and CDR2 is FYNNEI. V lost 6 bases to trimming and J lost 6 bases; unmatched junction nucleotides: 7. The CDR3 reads CASSLTGPDEKLFF. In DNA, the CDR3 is TGTGCCAGCAGCCTGACAGGGCCTGATGAAAAACTGTTTTTT.

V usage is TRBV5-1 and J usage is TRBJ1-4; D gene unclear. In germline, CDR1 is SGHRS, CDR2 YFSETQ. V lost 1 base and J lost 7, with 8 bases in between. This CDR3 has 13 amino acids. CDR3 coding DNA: TGCGCCAGCAGCTTGTTTGTGGGTGAAAAACTGTTTTTT. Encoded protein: CASSLFVGEKLFF.

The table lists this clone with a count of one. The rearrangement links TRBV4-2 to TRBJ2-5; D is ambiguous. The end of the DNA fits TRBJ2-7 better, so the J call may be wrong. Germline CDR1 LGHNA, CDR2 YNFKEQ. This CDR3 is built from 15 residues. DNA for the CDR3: TGTGCCAGCAGCCAGGAGCTGAGTAGCTCCTACGAGCAGTACTTC. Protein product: CASSQELSSSYEQYF.

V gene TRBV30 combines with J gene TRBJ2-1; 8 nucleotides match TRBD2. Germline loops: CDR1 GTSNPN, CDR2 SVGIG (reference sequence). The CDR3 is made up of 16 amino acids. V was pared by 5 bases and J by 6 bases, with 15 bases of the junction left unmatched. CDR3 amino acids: CAWGFREGPLVNEQFF. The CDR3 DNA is TGTGCCTGGGGTTTCCGGGAGGGCCCTCTTGTCAATGAGCAGTTCTTC.